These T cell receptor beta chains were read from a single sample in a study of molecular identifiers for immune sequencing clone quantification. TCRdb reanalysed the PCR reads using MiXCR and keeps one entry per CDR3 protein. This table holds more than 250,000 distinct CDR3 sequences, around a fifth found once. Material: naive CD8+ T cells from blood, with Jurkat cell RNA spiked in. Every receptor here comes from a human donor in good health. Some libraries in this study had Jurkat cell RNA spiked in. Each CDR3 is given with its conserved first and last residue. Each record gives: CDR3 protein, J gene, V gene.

CASSFGAGTGRYEQYF,TRBJ2-7,TRBV7-8
CASSLVVSAGGTTDTQYF,TRBJ2-3,TRBV7-9
CASSPSDRGLDFTEAFF,TRBJ1-1,TRBV13
CASSPRDRGHTTGNQPQHF,TRBJ1-5,TRBV6-6
CASSPSGGASDTQYF,TRBJ2-3,TRBV3-1
CATMGRGTPADTQYF,TRBJ2-3,TRBV2
CASSGIGQGAADTQYF,TRBJ2-3,TRBV2
CASSPPGGRGNTGELFF,TRBJ2-2,TRBV9
CASLGGTDTQYF,TRBJ2-3,TRBV19
CASSRLTSYEQYF,TRBJ2-7,TRBV28
CASSGGGLNTEAFF,TRBJ1-1,TRBV12-3/TRBV12-4
CASSLGDHEQYF,TRBJ2-7,TRBV28
CASSLGPSINTEAFF,TRBJ1-1,TRBV27
CASSQTTGGHSPLHF,TRBJ1-6,TRBV4-1
CARAQSGGLNTEAFF,TRBJ1-1,TRBV12-3/TRBV12-4
CASSQMDSATEAFF,TRBJ1-1,TRBV4-3
CAWKLFHETQYF,TRBJ2-5,TRBV30
CASSLYSGGYTDTQYF,TRBJ2-3,TRBV11-2
CASSSDGAMWTQYF,TRBJ2-5,TRBV7-9
CASSQEEGTGTYEQYF,TRBJ2-7,TRBV4-2
CASREAFQAGGTYEQYF,TRBJ2-7,TRBV6-1
CASSPRAGQGFSYEQYF,TRBJ2-7,TRBV5-6
CASSRGHEQFF,TRBJ2-1,TRBV5-6
CAWSVATHLEQYF,TRBJ2-7,TRBV30
CATVQRAQETQYF,TRBJ2-5,TRBV23-1
CASSSRAFQETQYF,TRBJ2-5,TRBV12-3/TRBV12-4
CASSLGGVGADTQYF,TRBJ2-3,TRBV7-6
CASSQRLAGEHEQFF,TRBJ2-1,TRBV4-3
CASSEGVGLKETQYF,TRBJ2-5,TRBV6-5
CSVEGTTYEQYF,TRBJ2-7,TRBV29-1
CASSPGLAGSDEQYF,TRBJ2-7,TRBV5-6
CASRTRGLDTQYF,TRBJ2-3,TRBV5-1
CASSYSRGQGVTDTQYF,TRBJ2-3,TRBV6-2/TRBV6-3
CASSFEYGYTF,TRBJ1-2,TRBV28
CAWSLDETYEQYF,TRBJ2-7,TRBV30
CASSQSLPTDTQYF,TRBJ2-3,TRBV3-1
CASSPFAAGTSHTDTQYF,TRBJ2-3,TRBV6-5
CSVELVGSSYEQYF,TRBJ2-7,TRBV29-1
CASSLWAGKAGELFF,TRBJ2-2,TRBV19
CASSSGDAYNEQFF,TRBJ2-1,TRBV12-3/TRBV12-4
CASSYAVTGGAEQYF,TRBJ2-7,TRBV6-5
CASSQVLQGARTNEKLFF,TRBJ1-4,TRBV4-3
CASSQVTSYTGELFF,TRBJ2-2,TRBV4-1
CASRDTGELFF,TRBJ2-2,TRBV6-2/TRBV6-3
CSARDRRTNYGYTF,TRBJ1-2,TRBV20-1
CASSQDGAGVEQYF,TRBJ2-7,TRBV4-1